The 21 T cell receptor beta chains below come from one sample, sequenced in a study of T cell repertoires in cytomegalovirus infection. TCRdb recomputed calls from the reads with MiXCR, one row per CDR3 protein. The sample lists around 74,000 distinct CDR3 sequences, 3.7% occurring once. Sequencing used PBMCs. These receptors originate from a human donor in good health (CMV status not recorded). Some clones in this sample may be carry-over from other donors' samples.

Ten or more counts support this clonotype. The chain is built from TRBV7-2 and TRBJ1-1; no firm D call. V was pared by 2 bases and J by 5 bases, with 9 bases between. Germline CDR1 is SGHTA and CDR2 is FQGNSA. The CDR3 sequence is 13 residues long. In DNA form, the CDR3 reads TGTGCCAGCAGCTTATCCTGGGAGACTGAAGCTTTCTTT. Encoded protein: CASSLSWETEAFF.

This clonotype came up many times. This sequence joins TRBV4-1 and TRBJ1-1; no firm D call. Germline V gene data show CDR1 as MGHRA and CDR2 as YSYEKL. V lost 1 base and J lost 2, with 5 bases in between. CDR3 length: 13 residues. This CDR3 is CASSQVRNTEAFF. CDR3 nucleotide sequence: TGCGCCAGCAGCCAAGTCAGAAACACTGAAGCTTTCTTT.

This clonotype was counted many times. The V gene is TRBV20-1, the J gene TRBJ1-5, with D possibly TRBD1 on 5 matching bases. The CDR3 sequence is 13 residues long. Germline assignment: CDR1 DFQATT and CDR2 SNEGSKA (reference sequence). Trimming shortened V by 0 bases and J by 9 bases, and 12 bases separated the two germline ends. CDR3 sequence: CSARDLRDRPQHF. CDR3 nucleotide sequence: TGCAGTGCTAGAGATTTGCGGGACCGGCCCCAGCATTTT.

This clonotype has ten or more counts. V and J are TRBV7-9 and TRBJ2-1, with 10 bases aligning to TRBD1. Germline lookup yields CDR1 SEHNR and CDR2 FQNEAQ (reference sequence). The CDR3 has 14 residues. Trimming removed 11 bases from V and 6 bases from J; junction bases left unmatched: 10. CDR3 region: CAGTGTGEINEQFF. In DNA, the CDR3 is TGTGCCGGGACGGGGACAGGGGAAATCAATGAGCAGTTCTTC.

This clonotype was found many times. The J gene is TRBJ1-5, the V gene TRBV7-2; no clear D. The CDR3 is 13 amino acids. Germline CDR1 SGHTA, CDR2 FQGNSA. The ends were cut back, 6 bases at V and 5 bases at J, with 11 bases in the middle. This CDR3 is CASSSTGYQPQHF. The CDR3 region has the DNA TGTGCCAGCAGTTCGACGGGATATCAGCCCCAGCATTTT.

This clonotype was observed at least ten times. For the CDR3, the DNA is TGTGCCAGCAGTCCCGGGACCGCGCGCCTCGTAGGGCAGTATTTT. Translated, it gives CASSPGTARLVGQYF. The chain has TRBV27 and TRBJ2-3, with D perhaps matching TRBD1 or TRBD2 (5 bases each). CDR1 and CDR2 from the germline V gene are MNHEY and SMNVEV (reference sequence). The CDR3 runs to 15 residues. The germline V and J ends were trimmed by 5 bases and 11 bases, with 23 bases remaining between them.

This clonotype has at least ten counts. The chain joins TRBV7-2 to TRBJ2-5; D is possibly TRBD2 (5 bases). V gave up 1 base and J gave up 4 bases, with 7 bases separating them. The germline V gene encodes CDR1 SGHTA and CDR2 FQGNSA. The CDR3 runs 13 residues. CDR3 loop: CASSLVGRETQYF. CDR3 nucleotide sequence: TGTGCCAGCAGCTTAGTAGGGAGAGAGACCCAGTACTTC.

The chain has TRBV28 and TRBJ1-2; no definite D call. The CDR3 is 15 amino acids. Germline-derived CDR1 and CDR2 are MDHEN and SYDVKM. V gave up 7 bases and J gave up 3 bases, with 18 bases separating them. The CDR3 loop is CASTTTTGGDYGYTF. The CDR3 DNA sequence: TGTGCCAGCACCACGACCACCGGCGGGGACTATGGCTACACCTTC.

This clonotype was found many times. The chain recombines TRBV5-4 with TRBJ1-1; the D gene is possibly TRBD1 (6 bases). Germline CDR1 and CDR2: SGHNT and YYREEE (reference sequence). V was trimmed by 5 bases and J by 4 bases, leaving 18 bases between them. The CDR3 runs to 15 residues. This CDR3 reads CASSPGAEFLTEAFF. In nucleotides, the CDR3 is TGTGCCAGCAGTCCAGGGGCAGAGTTCCTCACTGAAGCTTTCTTT.

This clonotype has ten or more counts. The CDR3 loop is CASSPRLTNTGELFF. In DNA form, the CDR3 reads TGTGCCAGCAGCCCGCGTCTAACGAACACCGGGGAGCTGTTTTTT. The rearrangement joins TRBV3-1 to TRBJ2-2; D gene uncertain. Between the trimmed V and J ends, which lost 4 bases and 0 bases, there was a span of 9 bases. Germline values: CDR1 LGHDT, CDR2 YNNKEL (reference sequence). The CDR3 consists of 15 residues. Supplemented by reference TRBV3-1 and TRBJ2-2, the full variable domain reads DTAVSQTPKYLVTQMGNDKSIKCEQNLGHDTMYWYKQDSKKFLKIMFSYNNKELIINETVPNRFSPKSPDKAHLNLHINSLELGDSAVYFCASSPRLTNTGELFFGEGSRLTVL.

This clonotype was seen repeatedly, ten times or more. This chain connects TRBV7-2 to TRBJ1-2; D is unresolved. Germline loops: CDR1 SGHTA, CDR2 FQGNSA. The ends were cut back, 6 bases at V and 8 bases at J, with 10 bases in the middle. This CDR3 comprises 11 residues. CDR3 nucleotides: TGTGCCAGCAGTCGGGCGTACGGCTACACCTTC. It encodes CASSRAYGYTF.

Ten or more counts support this clonotype. This chain links TRBV11-2 with TRBJ2-1, with a possible D match to TRBD2 (6 bases). This CDR3 comprises 15 residues. The V and J ends lost 0 bases and 5 bases respectively, with 11 bases between them. Germline CDR1 SGHAT, CDR2 FQNNGV. The CDR3 region has the DNA TGTGCCAGCAGCTTAGACCCTAGCGAGAACAATGAGCAGTTCTTC. The encoded protein is CASSLDPSENNEQFF.

This clonotype was detected many times. The chain couples TRBV4-3 to TRBJ2-1; no firm D call. Germline loops: CDR1 LGHNA, CDR2 YSLEER. Trimming shortened V by 2 bases and J by 5 bases, and 7 bases separated the two germline ends. This CDR3 region has 13 residues. CDR3 sequence reads: CASSQHQDNEQFF. The CDR3 DNA follows: TGCGCCAGCAGCCAACACCAGGACAATGAGCAGTTCTTC.

This clonotype was seen ten or more times. The CDR3 nucleotides read TGTGCCAGCAGCCAGCCGGGTGGTGGGTCAGGACAGATAACGGAAGCTTTCTTT. Its translation is CASSQPGGGSGQITEAFF. V usage is TRBV16 and J usage is TRBJ1-1; D is possibly TRBD1 (6 bases). V was shortened by 3 bases and J by 8 bases, with 28 bases between the two germline ends. This CDR3 contains 18 residues. The germline gives CDR1 KGHSY, CDR2 FQNENV.

This clonotype was recorded many times. The CDR3: CSARDVRLASTGNEQFF. The CDR3 coding sequence is TGCAGTGCTAGAGACGTGAGACTAGCCTCAACTGGTAATGAGCAGTTCTTC. The chain uses TRBV20-1 and TRBJ2-1; TRBD2 aligns across 7 bases. The CDR3 sequence is 17 residues long. Trimming at V came to 0 bases and at J to 7 bases, leaving 15 bases not matched to a gene. Germline V gene sequence: CDR1 DFQATT, CDR2 SNEGSKA (reference sequence).

The sample holds many counts of this clonotype. J is TRBJ1-2 and V is TRBV28; TRBD1 might be the D (6 bases). Looked up from germline, CDR1 is MDHEN and CDR2 is SYDVKM. This CDR3 is 14 amino acids long. Trimming pared 1 base from V and 8 bases from J, leaving 14 bases between. For the CDR3, the DNA is TGTGCCAGCAGTTTATTTTGGGGGGCCGGGGGCTACACCTTC. As protein: CASSLFWGAGGYTF.

In its sample, this clonotype was seen many times. This rearrangement joins TRBV5-4 to TRBJ1-1; unclear D gene. The CDR3 has 13 amino acids. V lost 1 base and J 11 bases, leaving 15 bases between the germline ends. The V gene's germline CDR1 is SGHNT and CDR2 YYREEE (reference sequence). CDR3 residues: CASSLLGSYQAFF. The DNA of the CDR3 is TGTGCCAGCAGCTTGTTAGGGTCGTACCAGGCTTTCTTT.

This clonotype has at least ten counts. This rearrangement joins TRBV19 to TRBJ2-1; 8 bases line up with TRBD1. Per the germline V gene, CDR1 is LNHDA and CDR2 is SQIVND (reference sequence). CDR3 length: 14 residues. The V segment lost 5 bases and the J segment 7 bases; nucleotides outside the gene matches: 7. DNA for the CDR3: TGTGCCAGTAGTCCAACAGGGGGAGTAAATGAGCAGTTCTTC. This encodes CASSPTGGVNEQFF.

This clonotype was found many times. The V call is TRBV28, the J call TRBJ2-5; weak D call: TRBD1 (5 bases). Germline lookup yields CDR1 MDHEN and CDR2 SYDVKM. V was shortened by 5 bases and J by 8 bases, with 24 bases between the two germline ends. This CDR3 is built from 16 residues. The CDR3 reads CASSRTGPDVARTQYF. The DNA of the CDR3 is TGTGCCAGCAGTCGAACAGGCCCGGACGTGGCCCGAACCCAGTACTTC.

This clonotype was detected only a few times. The chain couples TRBV5-4 to TRBJ2-5; the D gene is possibly TRBD1 (6 bases). Looked up from germline, CDR1 is SGHNT and CDR2 is YYREEE (reference sequence). V gave up 4 bases and J gave up 5 bases, with 18 bases separating them. The CDR3 spans 15 residues. The CDR3: CASSPNNRVEETQYF. CDR3 DNA: TGTGCCAGCAGCCCAAATAACAGGGTGGAGGAGACCCAGTACTTC.

This clonotype came up many times. The chain couples TRBV7-8 to TRBJ2-5; a possible D gene is TRBD2 (6 bases). V lost 2 bases and J 5 bases, leaving 18 bases between the germline ends. Germline V lookup: CDR1 SGHVS, CDR2 FQNEAQ. This CDR3 contains 16 residues. The chain's CDR3 is CASSLLGTWGLETQYF. The CDR3 nucleotides are TGTGCCAGCAGCTTACTCGGGACTTGGGGCCTCGAGACCCAGTACTTC.